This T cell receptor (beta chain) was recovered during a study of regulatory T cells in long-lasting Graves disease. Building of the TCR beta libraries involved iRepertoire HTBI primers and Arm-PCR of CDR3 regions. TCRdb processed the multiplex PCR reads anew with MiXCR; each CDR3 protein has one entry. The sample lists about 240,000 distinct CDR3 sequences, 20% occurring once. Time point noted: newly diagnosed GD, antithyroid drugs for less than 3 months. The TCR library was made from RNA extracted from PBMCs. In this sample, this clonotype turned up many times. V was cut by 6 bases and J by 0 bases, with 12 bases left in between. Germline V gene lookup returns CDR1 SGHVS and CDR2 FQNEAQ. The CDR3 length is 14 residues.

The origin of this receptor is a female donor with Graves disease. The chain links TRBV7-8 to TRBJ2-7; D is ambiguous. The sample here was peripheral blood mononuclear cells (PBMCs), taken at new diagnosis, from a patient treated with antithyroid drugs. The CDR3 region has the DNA TGTGCCAGCAGGCCCGCTAGGAGCTCCTACGAGCAGTACTTC. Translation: CASRPARSSYEQYF.